The present T cell receptor beta chain was sequenced within a study of blood T cell repertoires in COVID-19. How the authors handled the data: Estimates of nucleated cell counts were drawn from the amplification of reference gene primers. Only in-frame clones appear in the TCRdb table, and some are missing; sequencing was by immunoSEQ multiplex PCR. Clone size and the V and J calls come from that table; the DNA yielded D and trimming. The repertoire holds roughly 410,000 clones, over 75% seen once, with 2% to 2.5% in the top ten. The sequence derives from a woman in her sixties with COVID-19, enrolled during active disease. The sequencing sample was made of peripheral blood.

The CDR3 DNA reads as TGTGCCAGCAGCCGTCAGGGGGCTCTCGGCAATGAGCAGTTCTTC. It is translated as CASSRQGALGNEQFF. The chain links TRBV14 to TRBJ2-1, with 8 bases fitting TRBD1. This CDR3 comprises 15 residues. The trim removed 4 bases at V and 6 bases at J, leaving 8 bases unmatched. The germline V gene has CDR1 SGHDN and CDR2 FVKESK.